The following is a T cell receptor beta chain sequence with its context. What it recognizes is unknown. Each sorted subset replicate got 200 ng genomic DNA, approximately 27,000 genomes. Sequencing used immunoSEQ multiplex PCR; TCRdb keeps in-frame clones, though not all of them. The table records 600,000 to 750,000 clones, roughly 91% of them present only once. V dropped 3 bases and J dropped 4 bases, with 9 bases sitting between them. CDR1 MNHEY and CDR2 SMNVEV come from the germline V gene (reference sequence). The CDR3 loop spans 13 amino acids. This specimen comes from a study of shared clonotypes between healthy human individuals. Study-level findings and limits: Sequencing depth was expected to affect clonotype sharing among donors. For naive CD4 cells, approximately 4.8% of clonotypes were shared across a few donors. The small donor group covered limited genetic and exposure diversity.

This chain uses TRBV27 with TRBJ2-5, with D hard to call. The material sequenced was memory CD8+ T cells from PBMCs. Sample subset: CD45RO+ cells pooled with CCR7-negative TemRA cells. The receptor was derived from a young man in good health. Some clones in this sample may be carry-over from other donors' samples. CDR3 DNA: TGTGCCAGCAGTTTGACCCAAACAGAGACCCAGTACTTC. It translates to CASSLTQTETQYF.